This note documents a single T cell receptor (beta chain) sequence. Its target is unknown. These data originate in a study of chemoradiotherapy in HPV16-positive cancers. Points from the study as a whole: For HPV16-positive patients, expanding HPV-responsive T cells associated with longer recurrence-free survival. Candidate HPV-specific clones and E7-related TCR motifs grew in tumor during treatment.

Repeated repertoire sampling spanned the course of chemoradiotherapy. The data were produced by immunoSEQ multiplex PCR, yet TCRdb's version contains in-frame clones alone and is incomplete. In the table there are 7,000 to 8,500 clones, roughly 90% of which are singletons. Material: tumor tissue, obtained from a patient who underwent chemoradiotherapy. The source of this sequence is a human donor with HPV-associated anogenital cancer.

The CDR3 DNA reads as TGTGCCAGCAGCTTATACGTAAGGGGTCGCGAGCAGTACTTC. It specifies CASSLYVRGREQYF. The rearrangement links TRBV7-2 to TRBJ2-7; D may be TRBD1 (5 bases). This CDR3 has 14 residues. CDR1 SGHTA and CDR2 FQGNSA come from the germline V gene. Trimming left V 2 bases short and J 6 bases short, with 14 bases between.